The 17 T cell receptor beta chains below come from one sample, sequenced in a study of blood T cells in healthy people across ages. PCR was performed a second time for about 7 to 11 cycles using a sample-barcoded 5' primer and a J-beta primer mix. TCRdb used MiXCR to reprocess the 5' RACE reads, holding one entry per CDR3 protein. The table includes over 950,000 distinct CDR3 sequences, 35% to 40% detected once. The sequenced material came from blood. All receptors derive from a man aged 18 to 29 in good health.

This clonotype occurred many times. The chain recombines TRBV7-6 with TRBJ2-1, with 11 bases lining up with TRBD2. Germline V CDR1 and CDR2: SGHVS, FNYEAQ. The V and J ends lost 4 bases and 7 bases, in that order; junction bases with no gene match: 12. This CDR3 is 17 amino acids long. The CDR3 sequence is CASSSRSSGGPGNEQFF. DNA of the CDR3: TGTGCCAGCAGCTCTCGCTCTAGCGGGGGGCCCGGTAATGAGCAGTTCTTC.

The rearrangement joins TRBV7-9 to TRBJ2-3; TRBD1 aligns across 7 bases. CDR3 length equals 14 residues. The germline V gene encodes CDR1 SEHNR and CDR2 FQNEAQ (reference sequence). The V gene end was trimmed by 4 bases and the J gene end by 3 bases; junction bases not matched to a gene: 4. CDR3: CASSSGQQTDTQYF. In DNA form, the CDR3 reads TGTGCCAGCAGCTCGGGACAGCAAACAGATACGCAGTATTTT.

The chain couples TRBV4-2 to TRBJ2-1; D remains unclear. Germline CDR1 reads LGHNA; CDR2 reads YNFKEQ. The CDR3 extends over 15 amino acids. Trimming removed 0 bases from V and 9 bases from J, with 15 bases in between. CDR3 region: CASSQDRKARSEQFF. DNA for the CDR3: TGTGCCAGCAGCCAAGACCGGAAGGCTCGGAGTGAGCAGTTCTTC.

CDR3 coding DNA: TGTGCCAGCAGCGTAGAAGACTTGAATACGCAGTATTTT. Its protein is CASSVEDLNTQYF. This sequence joins TRBV9 and TRBJ2-3; unclear D gene. The germline V gene has CDR1 SGDLS and CDR2 YYNGEE. The CDR3 covers 13 residues. Trimming shortened V by 0 bases and J by 7 bases, and 9 bases separated the two germline ends.

This chain joins TRBV30 and TRBJ2-5; D might be TRBD2 (5 bases). The CDR3 has 12 residues. CDR1 GTSNPN and CDR2 SVGIG come from the germline V gene (reference sequence). V lost 5 bases to trimming and J lost 1 base, with 8 bases between them. The CDR3 reads CAWDYFQETQYF. The CDR3 coding sequence is TGTGCCTGGGACTATTTCCAAGAGACCCAGTACTTC.

This chain joins TRBV27 and TRBJ2-1; D gene ambiguous. Germline CDR1 MNHEY, CDR2 SMNVEV (reference sequence). Trimming cost V 6 bases and J 13 bases, with 19 bases left between them. The CDR3 contains 13 residues. CDR3 amino acids: CASSPHIQETQFF. The CDR3 nucleotides are TGTGCCAGCAGCCCACATATCCAAGAGACCCAGTTCTTC.

CDR3 nucleotides: TGTGCCAGCAGTTTCGGTCGGGGATCTTCACCCCTCCACTTT. Amino acid sequence: CASSFGRGSSPLHF. This chain uses TRBV28 with TRBJ1-6; D gene uncertain. The CDR3 has 14 residues. Germline V gene lookup returns CDR1 MDHEN and CDR2 SYDVKM. V shed 3 bases and J shed 9 bases, with 12 bases lying between them.

In this sample, this clonotype turned up a few times. CDR3 sequence: CASSSRLAGGLTDTQYF. The CDR3 coding sequence is TGTGCCAGCAGTTCACGTCTAGCGGGGGGCCTCACAGATACGCAGTATTTT. This sequence joins TRBV12-3 or TRBV12-4 and TRBJ2-3, with 11 bases identical to TRBD2. V dropped 4 bases and J dropped 2; count of bases not matched to a gene: 8. The CDR3 is made up of 17 amino acids.

The gene calls are TRBV9 and TRBJ2-1, with 7 bases matching TRBD1. Germline CDR1 reads SGDLS; CDR2 reads YYNGEE. V shed 4 bases and J 13 bases; nucleotides not matched to a gene: 5. The CDR3 covers 11 residues. CDR3 DNA sequence: TGTGCCAGCAGCACCGGGACAGTACAGTTCTTC. Its translation is CASSTGTVQFF.

The genes are TRBV20-1 and TRBJ2-1; D unresolved. The CDR3 consists of 11 residues. Trimming cost V 5 bases and J 8 bases, with 10 bases left between them. Germline-derived CDR1 and CDR2 are DFQATT and SNEGSKA (reference sequence). Written as DNA, the CDR3 is TGCAGTGCTGCCATCTTGGATGAGCAGTTCTTC. This sequence encodes CSAAILDEQFF.

The chain couples TRBV7-2 to TRBJ1-1; the D is unclear. Trimming took 0 bases from V and 1 from J, leaving 9 bases between them. The germline gives CDR1 SGHTA, CDR2 FQGNSA. This CDR3 is 15 amino acids long. This CDR3 is CASSLATSENTEAFF. CDR3 DNA sequence: TGTGCCAGCAGCTTAGCCACCAGCGAGAACACTGAAGCTTTCTTT. The full variable domain, with the rest looked up from reference TRBV7-2 and TRBJ1-1, is GAGVSQSPSNKVTEKGKDVELRCDPISGHTALYWYRQSLGQGLEFLIYFQGNSAPDKSGLPSDRFSAERTGGSVSTLTIQRTQQEDSAVYLCASSLATSENTEAFFGQGTRLTVV.

The rearrangement uses TRBV7-2 and TRBJ1-5; 8 bases map to TRBD1. The CDR3 has 15 residues. Germline lookup yields CDR1 SGHTA and CDR2 FQGNSA. With 1 base clipped from V and 9 bases from J, the junction kept 8 bases outside the gene matches. CDR3 in DNA: TGTGCCAGCAGCTTAGTGACAGGGGACGGTCGGCCCCAGCATTTT. Its protein is CASSLVTGDGRPQHF.

The sample holds a few counts of this clonotype. V and J are TRBV10-3 and TRBJ1-4; D is unclear. The CDR3 totals 15 residues. From germline, CDR1 is ENHRY and CDR2 SYGVKD. Trimming cost V 3 bases and J 6 bases, with 14 bases left between them. As DNA, the CDR3 is TGTGCCATCAGTGACCATTTTGGGTCAGATGAAAAACTGTTTTTT. Protein product: CAISDHFGSDEKLFF.

The rearrangement uses TRBV27 and TRBJ2-1; the D is unclear. The CDR3 has 15 residues. Trimming removed 2 bases from V and 3 bases from J, with 11 bases in between. The germline V gene encodes CDR1 MNHEY and CDR2 SMNVEV (reference sequence). CDR3 in DNA: TGTGCCAGCAGTTTAGGACGCCCAAGCTACAATGAGCAGTTCTTC. Its translation: CASSLGRPSYNEQFF.

V and J are TRBV4-3 and TRBJ2-1, with TRBD1 as a possible D gene (5 bases). CDR3 length: 15 residues. Trimming shortened V by 4 bases and J by 3 bases, and 13 bases separated the two germline ends. In germline, CDR1 is LGHNA, CDR2 YSLEER. The chain's CDR3 is CASSLTGPYYNEQFF. The CDR3 DNA follows: TGCGCCAGCAGCCTAACAGGACCCTACTACAATGAGCAGTTCTTC.

This clonotype was seen only a few times. The genes are TRBV12-3 or TRBV12-4 and TRBJ2-7; TRBD1 might be the D (6 bases). The CDR3 has 14 residues. Trimming removed 3 bases at V and 2 bases at J, with 11 bases between. Written as DNA, the CDR3 is TGTGCCAGCAGTTTCACAGGGACGGCCTACGAGCAGTACTTC. Amino acids: CASSFTGTAYEQYF.

In the case of this clonotype: A read error may be the cause here, since a much bigger clone is one base away. The chain employs TRBV29-1 and TRBJ2-3; possibly TRBD2 for D (6 bases). Trimming cost V 7 bases and J 4 bases, with 15 bases left between them. This CDR3 has 13 amino acids. CDR1 SQVTM and CDR2 ANQGSEA come from the germline V gene. CDR3 loop: CSATRTGADTQYF. CDR3 bases: TGCAGCGCAACCAGGACGGGGGCAGATACGCAGTATTTT.